Described below is a single T cell receptor beta chain sequence and its context. The record originates from a study of blood T cell repertoires in COVID-19. Study as a whole: The United States, Italy and Spain supplied acute and convalescent COVID-19 samples. T cells, B-cell-depleted T cells, or PBMCs supplied cDNA or gDNA.

Repertoires were generated with immunoSEQ multiplex PCR, while TCRdb's copy carries only in-frame clones and drops some. The sample has around 250,000 clones; roughly 85% are singletons. This CDR3 is built from 16 residues. Germline CDR1 and CDR2: MNHEY and SMNVEV (reference sequence). The J segment lost 4 bases and the V segment lost 5 bases, leaving 7 bases of the junction unmatched. This study enrolled people aged 18 to 89 from around 26 US geographic areas. Donors were grouped by their self-reported clinical history. Sequencing was performed on PBMCs or T cells enriched from blood (not recorded which). The receptor's source is a woman aged 50 to 60 with acute COVID-19. V and J are TRBV27 and TRBJ1-5, with 11 bases aligning to TRBD1. CDR3: CASSQGQGVLNQPQHF. Written as DNA, the CDR3 is TGTGCCAGCAGTCAGGGACAGGGGGTTTTAAATCAGCCCCAGCATTTT.